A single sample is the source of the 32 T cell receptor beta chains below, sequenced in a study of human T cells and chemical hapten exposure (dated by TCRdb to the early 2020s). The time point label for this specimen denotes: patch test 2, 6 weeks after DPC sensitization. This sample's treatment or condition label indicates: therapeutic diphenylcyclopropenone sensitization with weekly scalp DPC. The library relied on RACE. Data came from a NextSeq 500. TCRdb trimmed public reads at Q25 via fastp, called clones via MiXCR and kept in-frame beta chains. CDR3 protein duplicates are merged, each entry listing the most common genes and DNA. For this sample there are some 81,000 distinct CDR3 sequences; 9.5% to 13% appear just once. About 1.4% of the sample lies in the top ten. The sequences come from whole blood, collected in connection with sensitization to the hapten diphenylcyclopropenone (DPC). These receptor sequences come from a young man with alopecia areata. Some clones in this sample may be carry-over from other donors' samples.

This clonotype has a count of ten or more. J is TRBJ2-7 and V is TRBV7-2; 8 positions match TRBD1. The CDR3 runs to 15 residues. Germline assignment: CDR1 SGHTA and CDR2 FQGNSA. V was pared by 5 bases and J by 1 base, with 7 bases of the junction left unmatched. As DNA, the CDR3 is TGTGCCAGCAGCCCCTGGACAGGGCGATCCTACGAGCAGTACTTC. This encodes CASSPWTGRSYEQYF.

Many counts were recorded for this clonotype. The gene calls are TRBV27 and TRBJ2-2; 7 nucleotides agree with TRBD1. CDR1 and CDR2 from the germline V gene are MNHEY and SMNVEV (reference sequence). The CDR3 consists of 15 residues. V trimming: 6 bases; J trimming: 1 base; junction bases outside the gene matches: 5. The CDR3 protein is CASSPGTVNTGELFF. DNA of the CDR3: TGTGCCAGCAGCCCAGGGACAGTGAACACCGGGGAGCTGTTTTTT.

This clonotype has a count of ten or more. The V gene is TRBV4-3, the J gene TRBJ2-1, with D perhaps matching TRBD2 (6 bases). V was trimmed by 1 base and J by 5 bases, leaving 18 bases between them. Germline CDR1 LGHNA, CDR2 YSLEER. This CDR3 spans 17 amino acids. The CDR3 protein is CASSQASLRRGNNEQFF. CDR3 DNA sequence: TGCGCCAGCAGCCAAGCCTCCCTCAGGCGGGGAAACAATGAGCAGTTCTTC.

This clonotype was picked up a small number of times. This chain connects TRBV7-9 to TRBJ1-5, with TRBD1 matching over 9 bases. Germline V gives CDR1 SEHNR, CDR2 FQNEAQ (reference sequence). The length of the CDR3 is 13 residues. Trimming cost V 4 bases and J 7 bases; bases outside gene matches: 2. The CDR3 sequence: CASSSTGGQPQHF. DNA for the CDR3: TGTGCCAGCAGCTCGACAGGGGGACAGCCCCAGCATTTT.

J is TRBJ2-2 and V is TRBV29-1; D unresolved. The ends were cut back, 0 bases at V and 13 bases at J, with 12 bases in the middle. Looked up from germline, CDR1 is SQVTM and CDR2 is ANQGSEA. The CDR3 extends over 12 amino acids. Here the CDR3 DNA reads TGCAGCGTTGAAGATCGCAAAGATGGGCTGTTTTTT. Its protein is CSVEDRKDGLFF.

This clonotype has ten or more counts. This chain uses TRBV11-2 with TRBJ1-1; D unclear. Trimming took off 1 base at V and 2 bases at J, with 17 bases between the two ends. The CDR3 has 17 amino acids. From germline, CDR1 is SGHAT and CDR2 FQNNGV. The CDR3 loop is CASSLGWRTAINTEAFF. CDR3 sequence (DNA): TGTGCCAGCAGCTTAGGTTGGAGGACGGCTATCAACACTGAAGCTTTCTTT.

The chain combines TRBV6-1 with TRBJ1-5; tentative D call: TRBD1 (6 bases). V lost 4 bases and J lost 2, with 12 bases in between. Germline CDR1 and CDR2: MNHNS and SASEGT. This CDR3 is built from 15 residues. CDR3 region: CASSAEQGGNQPQHF. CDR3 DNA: TGTGCCAGCAGTGCGGAACAGGGAGGCAATCAGCCCCAGCATTTT.

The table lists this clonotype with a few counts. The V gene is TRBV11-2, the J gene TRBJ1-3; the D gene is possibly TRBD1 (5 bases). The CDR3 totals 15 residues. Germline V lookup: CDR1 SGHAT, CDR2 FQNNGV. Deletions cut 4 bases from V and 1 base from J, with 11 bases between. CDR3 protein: CASSYRPPSGNTIYF. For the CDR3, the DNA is TGTGCCAGCAGCTACAGGCCACCTTCTGGAAACACCATATATTTT.

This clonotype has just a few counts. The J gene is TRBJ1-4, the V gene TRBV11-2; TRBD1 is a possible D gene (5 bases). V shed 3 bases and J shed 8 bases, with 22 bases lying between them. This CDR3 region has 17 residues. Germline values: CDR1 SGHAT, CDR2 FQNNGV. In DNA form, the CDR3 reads TGTGCCAGCAGCTTGACCTTCTCGACAGCATTCGGGGAAAAACTGTTTTTT. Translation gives CASSLTFSTAFGEKLFF.

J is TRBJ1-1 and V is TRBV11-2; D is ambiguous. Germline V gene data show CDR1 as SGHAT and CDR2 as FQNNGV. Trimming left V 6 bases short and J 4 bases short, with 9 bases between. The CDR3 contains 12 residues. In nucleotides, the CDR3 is TGTGCCAGCAGACTAGGGTCCACTGAAGCTTTCTTT. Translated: CASRLGSTEAFF.

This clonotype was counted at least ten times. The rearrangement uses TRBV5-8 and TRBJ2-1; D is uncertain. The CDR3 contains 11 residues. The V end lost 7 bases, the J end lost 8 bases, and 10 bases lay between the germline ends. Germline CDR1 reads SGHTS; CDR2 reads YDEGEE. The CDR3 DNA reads TGTGCCAGCTCGGTCTCCGATGAGCAGTTCTTC. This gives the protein CASSVSDEQFF. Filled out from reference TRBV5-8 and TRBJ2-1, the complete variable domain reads EAGVTQSPTHLIKTRGQQATLRCSPISGHTSVYWYQQALGLGLQFLLWYDEGEERNRGNFPPRFSGRQFPNYSSELNVNALELEDSALYLCASSVSDEQFFGPGTRLTVL.

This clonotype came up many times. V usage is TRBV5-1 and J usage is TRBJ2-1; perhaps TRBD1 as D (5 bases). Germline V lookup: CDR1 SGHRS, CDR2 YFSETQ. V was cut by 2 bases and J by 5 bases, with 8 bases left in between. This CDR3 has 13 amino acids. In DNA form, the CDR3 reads TGCGCCAGCAGCTTACAGGATAACAATGAGCAGTTCTTC. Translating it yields CASSLQDNNEQFF.

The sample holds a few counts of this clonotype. CDR3 bases: TGTGCCAGCAGCTTACCGAGTTCTGGCTACACCTTC. Translation: CASSLPSSGYTF. V usage is TRBV7-9 and J usage is TRBJ1-2; no clear D gene. Trimming left V 2 bases short and J 7 bases short, with 8 bases between. Germline CDR1 is SEHNR and CDR2 is FQNEAQ (reference sequence). This CDR3 comprises 12 residues.

The CDR3 bases are TGCGCCAGCAGCCAAGAGGGTCGTGAAGCTTTCTTT. Its translation: CASSQEGREAFF. The chain uses TRBV4-3 and TRBJ1-1; D call uncertain. The CDR3 has 12 residues. CDR1 is LGHNA, CDR2 YSLEER, per germline. The ends were cut back, 0 bases at V and 7 bases at J, with 6 bases in the middle.

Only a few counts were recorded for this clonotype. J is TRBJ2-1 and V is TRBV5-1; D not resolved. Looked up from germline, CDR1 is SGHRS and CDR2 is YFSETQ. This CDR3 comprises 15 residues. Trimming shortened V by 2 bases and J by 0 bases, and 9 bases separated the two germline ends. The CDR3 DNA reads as TGCGCCAGCAGCTTCTTACCGGGCTCCTACAATGAGCAGTTCTTC. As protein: CASSFLPGSYNEQFF. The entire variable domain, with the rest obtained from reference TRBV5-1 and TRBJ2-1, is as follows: KAGVTQTPRYLIKTRGQQVTLSCSPISGHRSVSWYQQTPGQGLQFLFEYFSETQRNKGNFPGRFSGRQFSNSRSEMNVSTLELGDSALYLCASSFLPGSYNEQFFGPGTRLTVL.

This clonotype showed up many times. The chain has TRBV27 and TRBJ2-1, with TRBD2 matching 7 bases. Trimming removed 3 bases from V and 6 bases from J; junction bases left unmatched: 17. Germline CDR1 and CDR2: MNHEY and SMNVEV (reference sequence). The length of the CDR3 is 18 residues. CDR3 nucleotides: TGTGCCAGCAGTTTCCTAGCGGACCCCAGAGACCCCTCCAATGAGCAGTTCTTC. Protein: CASSFLADPRDPSNEQFF.

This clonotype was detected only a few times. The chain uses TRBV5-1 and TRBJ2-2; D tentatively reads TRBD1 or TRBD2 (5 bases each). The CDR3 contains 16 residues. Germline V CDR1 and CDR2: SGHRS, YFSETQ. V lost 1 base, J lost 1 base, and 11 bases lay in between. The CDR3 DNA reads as TGCGCCAGCAGCTTGTTTGGGACGGTGAACACCGGGGAGCTGTTTTTT. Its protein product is CASSLFGTVNTGELFF.

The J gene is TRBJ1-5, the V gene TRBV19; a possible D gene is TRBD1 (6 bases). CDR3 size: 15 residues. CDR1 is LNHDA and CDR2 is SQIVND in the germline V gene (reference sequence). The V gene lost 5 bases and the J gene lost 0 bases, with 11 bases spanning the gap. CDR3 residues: CASSLGHFSNQPQHF. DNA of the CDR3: TGTGCCAGTAGTCTGGGACATTTTAGCAATCAGCCCCAGCATTTT.

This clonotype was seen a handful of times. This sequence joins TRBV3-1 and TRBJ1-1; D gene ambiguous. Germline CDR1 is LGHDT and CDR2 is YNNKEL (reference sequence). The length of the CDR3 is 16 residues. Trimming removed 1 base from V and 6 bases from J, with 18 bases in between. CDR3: CASSQVGARFLAEAFF. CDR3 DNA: TGTGCCAGCAGCCAAGTGGGTGCACGGTTTTTGGCTGAAGCTTTCTTT.

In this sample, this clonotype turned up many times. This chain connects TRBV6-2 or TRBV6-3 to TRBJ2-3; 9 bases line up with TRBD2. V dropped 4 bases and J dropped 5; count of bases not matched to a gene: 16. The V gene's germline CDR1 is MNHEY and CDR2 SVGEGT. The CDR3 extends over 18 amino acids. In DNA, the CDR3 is TGTGCCAGCAGTTCTGCGATTAGCGGGGGAGGTATAGGAGATACGCAGTATTTT. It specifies CASSSAISGGGIGDTQYF.

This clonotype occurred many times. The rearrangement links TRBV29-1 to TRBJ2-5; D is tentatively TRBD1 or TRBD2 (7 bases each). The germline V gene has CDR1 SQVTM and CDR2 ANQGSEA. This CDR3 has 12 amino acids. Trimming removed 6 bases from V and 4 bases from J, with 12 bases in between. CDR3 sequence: CSVGGDRETQYF. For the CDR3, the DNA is TGCAGCGTGGGAGGGGACAGAGAGACCCAGTACTTC.

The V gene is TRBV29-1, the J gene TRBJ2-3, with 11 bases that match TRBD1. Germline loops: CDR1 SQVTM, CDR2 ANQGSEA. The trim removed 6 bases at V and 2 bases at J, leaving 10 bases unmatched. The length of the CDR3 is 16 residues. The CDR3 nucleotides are TGCAGCGTGGCCCGGGACAGGGGGTACCTCACAGATACGCAGTATTTT. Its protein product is CSVARDRGYLTDTQYF.

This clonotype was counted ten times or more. The CDR3 sequence is CASSPRAMGGSSSYNEQFF. Here the CDR3 DNA reads TGTGCCAGCTCACCACGGGCAATGGGAGGATCTAGCTCCTACAATGAGCAGTTCTTC. The V gene is TRBV18, the J gene TRBJ2-1; TRBD2 might be the D (6 bases). The CDR3 is 19 amino acids. Germline V gene sequence: CDR1 KGHSH, CDR2 LQKENI. V was shortened by 1 base and J by 0 bases, with 19 bases between the two germline ends.

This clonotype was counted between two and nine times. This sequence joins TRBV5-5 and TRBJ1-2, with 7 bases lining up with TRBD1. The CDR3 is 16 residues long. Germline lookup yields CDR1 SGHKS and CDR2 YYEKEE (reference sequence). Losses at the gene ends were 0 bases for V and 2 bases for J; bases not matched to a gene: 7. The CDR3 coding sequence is TGTGCCAGCAGCTTGGCTCCGGGACAGCTGAACTATGGCTACACCTTC. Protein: CASSLAPGQLNYGYTF.

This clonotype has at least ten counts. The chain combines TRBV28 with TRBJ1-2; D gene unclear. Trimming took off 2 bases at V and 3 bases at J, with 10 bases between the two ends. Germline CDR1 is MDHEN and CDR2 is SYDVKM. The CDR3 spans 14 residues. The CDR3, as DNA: TGTGCCAGCAGTTTACACAACGTATACTATGGCTACACCTTC. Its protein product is CASSLHNVYYGYTF.

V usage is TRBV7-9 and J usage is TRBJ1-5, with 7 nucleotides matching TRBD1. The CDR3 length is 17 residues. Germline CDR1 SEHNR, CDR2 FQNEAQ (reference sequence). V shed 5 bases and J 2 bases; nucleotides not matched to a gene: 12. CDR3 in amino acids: CASSAQRHTGGNQPQHF. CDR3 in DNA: TGTGCCAGCAGCGCGCAACGACACACAGGGGGCAATCAGCCCCAGCATTTT.

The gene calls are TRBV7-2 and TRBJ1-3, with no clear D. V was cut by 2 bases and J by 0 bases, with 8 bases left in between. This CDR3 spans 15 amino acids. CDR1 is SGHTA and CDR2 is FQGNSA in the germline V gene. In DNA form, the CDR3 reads TGTGCCAGCAGCTTATATCCAAGCTCTGGAAACACCATATATTTT. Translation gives CASSLYPSSGNTIYF.

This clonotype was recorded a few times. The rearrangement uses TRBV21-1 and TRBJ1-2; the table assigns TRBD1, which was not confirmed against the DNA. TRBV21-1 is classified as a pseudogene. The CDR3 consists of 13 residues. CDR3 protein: CARGGQGDYGYTF. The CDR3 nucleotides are TGTGCCAGGGGGGGACAGGGCGACTATGGCTACACCTTC.

DNA of the CDR3: TGTGCCACCTCACAGGGCTCCTACGAGCAGTACTTC. Its translation: CATSQGSYEQYF. V is TRBV24-1 and J is TRBJ2-7; TRBD1 might be the D (6 bases). This CDR3 region has 12 residues. The germline V gene encodes CDR1 KGHDR and CDR2 SFDVKD. Trimming shortened V by 9 bases and J by 0 bases, and 8 bases separated the two germline ends.

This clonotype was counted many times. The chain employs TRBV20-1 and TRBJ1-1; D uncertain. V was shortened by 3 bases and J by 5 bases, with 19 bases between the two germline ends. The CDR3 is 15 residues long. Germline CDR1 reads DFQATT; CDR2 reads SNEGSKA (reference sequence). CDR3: CSASAVFLIGTEAFF. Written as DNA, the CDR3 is TGCAGTGCTAGTGCGGTTTTTTTGATAGGGACTGAAGCTTTCTTT.

In DNA, the CDR3 is TGCAGTGCTAGATCCGGACTAGCGGGGGGGTACGAGCAGTACGTC. This sequence encodes CSARSGLAGGYEQYV. This rearrangement joins TRBV20-1 to TRBJ2-7; 15 nucleotides match TRBD2. The CDR3 spans 15 residues. V shed 2 bases and J 4 bases; nucleotides not matched to a gene: 3. The V gene's germline CDR1 is DFQATT and CDR2 SNEGSKA (reference sequence).

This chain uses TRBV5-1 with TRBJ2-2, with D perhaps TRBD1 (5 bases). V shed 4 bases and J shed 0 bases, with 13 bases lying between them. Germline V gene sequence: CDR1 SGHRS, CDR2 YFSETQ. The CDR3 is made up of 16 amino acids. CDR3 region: CASSARQNPNTGELFF. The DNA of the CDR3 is TGCGCCAGCAGCGCCCGACAGAACCCGAACACCGGGGAGCTGTTTTTT.